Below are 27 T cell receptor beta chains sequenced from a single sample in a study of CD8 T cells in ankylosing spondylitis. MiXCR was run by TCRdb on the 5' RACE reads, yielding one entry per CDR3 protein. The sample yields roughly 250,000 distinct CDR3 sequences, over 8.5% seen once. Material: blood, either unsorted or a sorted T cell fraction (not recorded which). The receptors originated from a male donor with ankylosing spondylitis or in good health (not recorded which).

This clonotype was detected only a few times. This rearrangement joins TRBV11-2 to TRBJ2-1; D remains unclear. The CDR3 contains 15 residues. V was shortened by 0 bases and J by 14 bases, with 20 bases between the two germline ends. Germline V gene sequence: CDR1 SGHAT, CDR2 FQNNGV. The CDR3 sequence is CASSLETAAPQREFF. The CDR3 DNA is TGTGCCAGCAGCTTAGAGACGGCGGCTCCGCAAAGGGAGTTCTTC.

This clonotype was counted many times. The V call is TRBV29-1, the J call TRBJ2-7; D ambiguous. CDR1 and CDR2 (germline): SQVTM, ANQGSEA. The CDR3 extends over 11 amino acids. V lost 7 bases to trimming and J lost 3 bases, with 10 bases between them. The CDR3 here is CSAVQDYEQYF. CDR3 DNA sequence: TGCAGCGCAGTTCAGGACTACGAGCAGTACTTC.

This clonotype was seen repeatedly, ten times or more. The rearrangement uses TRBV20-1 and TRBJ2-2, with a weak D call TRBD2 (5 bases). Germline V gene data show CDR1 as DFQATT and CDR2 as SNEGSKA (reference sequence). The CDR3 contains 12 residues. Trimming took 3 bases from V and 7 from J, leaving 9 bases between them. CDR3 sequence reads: CSARIAIGELFF. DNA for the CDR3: TGCAGTGCTAGGATAGCGATCGGGGAGCTGTTTTTT.

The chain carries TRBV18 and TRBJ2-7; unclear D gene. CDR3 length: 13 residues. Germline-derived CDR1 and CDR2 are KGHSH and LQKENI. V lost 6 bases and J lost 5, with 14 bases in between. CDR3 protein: CASSPSFKDEQYF. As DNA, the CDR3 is TGTGCCAGCTCCCCCAGCTTCAAGGACGAGCAGTACTTC.

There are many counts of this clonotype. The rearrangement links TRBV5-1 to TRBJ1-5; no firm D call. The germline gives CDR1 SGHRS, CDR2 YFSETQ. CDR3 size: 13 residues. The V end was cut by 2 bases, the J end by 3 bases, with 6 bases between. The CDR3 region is CASSFGNNQPQHF. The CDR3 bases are TGCGCCAGCAGCTTCGGAAACAATCAGCCCCAGCATTTT.

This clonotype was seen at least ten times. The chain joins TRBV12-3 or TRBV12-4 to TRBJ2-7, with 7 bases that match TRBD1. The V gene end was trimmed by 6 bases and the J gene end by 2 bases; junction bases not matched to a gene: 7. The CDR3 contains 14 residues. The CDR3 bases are TGTGCCAGCAGGACCGGGCAGGGGGCCTACGAGCAGTACTTC. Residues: CASRTGQGAYEQYF.

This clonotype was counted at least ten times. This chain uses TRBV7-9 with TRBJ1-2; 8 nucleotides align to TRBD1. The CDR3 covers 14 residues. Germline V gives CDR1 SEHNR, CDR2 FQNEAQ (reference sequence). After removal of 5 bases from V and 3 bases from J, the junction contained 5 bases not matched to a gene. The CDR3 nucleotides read TGTGCCAGCAGCACAGGGGGACACGACTATGGCTACACCTTC. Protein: CASSTGGHDYGYTF.

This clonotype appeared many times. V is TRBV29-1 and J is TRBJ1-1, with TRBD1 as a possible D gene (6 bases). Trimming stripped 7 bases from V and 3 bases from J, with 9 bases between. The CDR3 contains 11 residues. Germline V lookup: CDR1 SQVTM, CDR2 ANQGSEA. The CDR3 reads CSAYRDTEAFF. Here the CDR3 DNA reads TGCAGCGCCTACAGGGACACTGAAGCTTTCTTT.

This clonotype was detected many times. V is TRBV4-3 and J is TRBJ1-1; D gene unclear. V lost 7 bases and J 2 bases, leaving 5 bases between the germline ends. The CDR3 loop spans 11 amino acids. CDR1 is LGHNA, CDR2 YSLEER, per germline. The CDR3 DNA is TGCGCCAGCACCAGTAACACTGAAGCTTTCTTT. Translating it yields CASTSNTEAFF.

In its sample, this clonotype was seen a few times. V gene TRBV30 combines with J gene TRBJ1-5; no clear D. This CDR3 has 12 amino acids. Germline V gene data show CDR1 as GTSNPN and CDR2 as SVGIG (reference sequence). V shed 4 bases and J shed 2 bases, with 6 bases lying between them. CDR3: CAWNAGNQPQHF. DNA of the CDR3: TGTGCCTGGAACGCGGGCAATCAGCCCCAGCATTTT.

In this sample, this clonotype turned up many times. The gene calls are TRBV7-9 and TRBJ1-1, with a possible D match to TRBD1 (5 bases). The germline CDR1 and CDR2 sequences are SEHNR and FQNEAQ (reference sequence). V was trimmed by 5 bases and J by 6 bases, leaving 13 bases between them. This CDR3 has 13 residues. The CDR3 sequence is CASSLTDRAEAFF. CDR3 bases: TGTGCCAGCAGCCTTACCGACAGAGCTGAAGCTTTCTTT.

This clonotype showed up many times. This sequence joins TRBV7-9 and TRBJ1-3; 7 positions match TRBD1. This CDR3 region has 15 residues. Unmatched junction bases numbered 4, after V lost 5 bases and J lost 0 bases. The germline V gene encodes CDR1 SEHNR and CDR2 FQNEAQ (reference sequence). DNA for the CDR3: TGTGCCAGCAGCGGGGGACAGTACTCTGGAAACACCATATATTTT. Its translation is CASSGGQYSGNTIYF. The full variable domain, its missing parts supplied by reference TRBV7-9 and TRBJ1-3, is DTGVSQNPRHKITKRGQNVTFRCDPISEHNRLYWYRQTLGQGPEFLTYFQNEAQLEKSRLLSDRFSAERPKGSFSTLEIQRTEQGDSAMYLCASSGGQYSGNTIYFGEGSWLTVV.

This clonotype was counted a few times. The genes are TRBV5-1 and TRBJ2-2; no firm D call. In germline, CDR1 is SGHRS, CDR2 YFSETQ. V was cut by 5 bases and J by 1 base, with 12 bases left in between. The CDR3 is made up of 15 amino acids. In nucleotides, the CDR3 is TGCGCCAGCAGGGCCCATGACGAGAACACCGGGGAGCTGTTTTTT. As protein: CASRAHDENTGELFF.

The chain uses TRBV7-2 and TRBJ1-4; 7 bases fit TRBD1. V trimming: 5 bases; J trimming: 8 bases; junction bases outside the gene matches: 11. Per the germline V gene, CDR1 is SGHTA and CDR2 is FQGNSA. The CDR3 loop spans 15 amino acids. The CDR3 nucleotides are TGTGCCAGCAGCGCCCAGCGGGACAGAACCGAAAAACTGTTTTTT. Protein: CASSAQRDRTEKLFF.

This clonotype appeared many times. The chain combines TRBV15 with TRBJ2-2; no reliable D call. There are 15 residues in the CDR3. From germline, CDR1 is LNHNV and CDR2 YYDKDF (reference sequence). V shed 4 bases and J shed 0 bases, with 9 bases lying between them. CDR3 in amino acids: CATSKDGTNTGELFF. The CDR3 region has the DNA TGTGCCACCAGCAAGGACGGAACGAACACCGGGGAGCTGTTTTTT.

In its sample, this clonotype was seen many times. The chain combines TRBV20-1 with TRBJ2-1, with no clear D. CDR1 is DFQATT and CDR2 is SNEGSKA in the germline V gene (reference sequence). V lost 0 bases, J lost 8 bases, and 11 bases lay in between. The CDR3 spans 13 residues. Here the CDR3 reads CSARDLSVHEQFF. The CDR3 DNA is TGCAGTGCTAGAGACCTGAGCGTCCATGAGCAGTTCTTC.

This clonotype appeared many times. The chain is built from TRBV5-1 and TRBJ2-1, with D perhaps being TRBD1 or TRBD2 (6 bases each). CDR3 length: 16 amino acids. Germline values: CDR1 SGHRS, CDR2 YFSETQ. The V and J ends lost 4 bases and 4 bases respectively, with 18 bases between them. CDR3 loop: CASSPRGASGYNEQFF. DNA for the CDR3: TGCGCCAGCAGCCCAAGGGGGGCTTCGGGTTACAATGAGCAGTTCTTC.

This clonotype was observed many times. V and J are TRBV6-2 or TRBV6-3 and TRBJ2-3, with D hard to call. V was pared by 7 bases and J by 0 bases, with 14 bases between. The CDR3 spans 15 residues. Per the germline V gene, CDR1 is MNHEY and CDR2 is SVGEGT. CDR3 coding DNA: TGTGCCAGCACCTCGAGGTGGGCGAGCACAGATACGCAGTATTTT. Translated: CASTSRWASTDTQYF.

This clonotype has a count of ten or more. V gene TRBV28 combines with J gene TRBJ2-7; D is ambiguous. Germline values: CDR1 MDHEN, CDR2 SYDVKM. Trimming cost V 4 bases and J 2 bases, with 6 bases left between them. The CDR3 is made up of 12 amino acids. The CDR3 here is CASSSRPYEQYF. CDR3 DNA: TGTGCCAGCAGTTCCCGACCCTACGAGCAGTACTTC.

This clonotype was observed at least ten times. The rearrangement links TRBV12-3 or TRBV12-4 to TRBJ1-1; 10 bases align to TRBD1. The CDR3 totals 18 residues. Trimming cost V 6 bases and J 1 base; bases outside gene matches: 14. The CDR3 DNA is TGTGCCAGCAGGCAGGGGGACAGGGGTCTTAGAAGGAACACTGAAGCTTTCTTT. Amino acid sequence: CASRQGDRGLRRNTEAFF.

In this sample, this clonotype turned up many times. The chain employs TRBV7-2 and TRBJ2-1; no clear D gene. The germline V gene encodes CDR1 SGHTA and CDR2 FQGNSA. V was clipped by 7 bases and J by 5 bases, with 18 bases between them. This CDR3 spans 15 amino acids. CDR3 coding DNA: TGTGCCAGCACCCCGGGTGGGTCCCGAAACAATGAGCAGTTCTTC. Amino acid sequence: CASTPGGSRNNEQFF.

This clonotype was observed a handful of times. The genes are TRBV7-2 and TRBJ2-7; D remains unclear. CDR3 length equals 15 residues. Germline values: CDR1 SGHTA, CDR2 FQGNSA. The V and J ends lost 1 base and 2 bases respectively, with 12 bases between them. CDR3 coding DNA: TGTGCCAGCAGCTTAGGTCCGCCGAGAGCCTACGAGCAGTACTTC. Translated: CASSLGPPRAYEQYF.

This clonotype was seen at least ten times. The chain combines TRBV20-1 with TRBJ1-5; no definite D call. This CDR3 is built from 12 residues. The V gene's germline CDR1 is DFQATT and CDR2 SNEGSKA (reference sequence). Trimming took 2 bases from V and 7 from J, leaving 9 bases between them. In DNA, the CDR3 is TGCAGTGCTAGACAAGGAAACCAGCCCCAGCATTTT. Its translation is CSARQGNQPQHF.

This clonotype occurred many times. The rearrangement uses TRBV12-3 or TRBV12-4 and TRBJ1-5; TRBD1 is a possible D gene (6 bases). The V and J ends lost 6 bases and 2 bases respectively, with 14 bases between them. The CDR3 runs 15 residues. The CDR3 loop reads CASRATGPRNQPQHF. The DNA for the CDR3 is TGTGCCAGCAGAGCCACAGGGCCGCGCAATCAGCCCCAGCATTTT.

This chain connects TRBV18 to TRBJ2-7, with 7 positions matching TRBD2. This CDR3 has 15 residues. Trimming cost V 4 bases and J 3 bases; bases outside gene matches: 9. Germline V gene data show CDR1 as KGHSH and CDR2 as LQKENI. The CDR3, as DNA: TGTGCCAGCTCACTTCCCCCGACTAGCTACTACGAGCAGTACTTC. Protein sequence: CASSLPPTSYYEQYF.

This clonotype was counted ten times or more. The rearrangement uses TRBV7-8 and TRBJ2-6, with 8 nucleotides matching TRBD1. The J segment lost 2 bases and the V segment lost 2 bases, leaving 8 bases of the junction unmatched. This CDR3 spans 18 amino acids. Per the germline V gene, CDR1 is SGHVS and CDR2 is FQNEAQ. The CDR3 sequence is CASSLSPGGVTGANVLTF. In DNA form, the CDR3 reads TGTGCCAGCAGCTTAAGTCCAGGGGGCGTCACTGGGGCCAACGTCCTGACTTTC.

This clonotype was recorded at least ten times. The CDR3 bases are TGTGCCAGCAGTGACAGGGCCCGGGGTGAAAAACTGTTTTTT. Its translation is CASSDRARGEKLFF. The chain combines TRBV6-1 with TRBJ1-4, with D possibly matching TRBD1 (5 bases). The CDR3 extends over 14 amino acids. V was trimmed by 3 bases and J by 7 bases, leaving 12 bases between them. Germline V gene sequence: CDR1 MNHNS, CDR2 SASEGT.